This TCR beta chain was observed in a study of blood T cell repertoires in COVID-19. Study in general: T cells, B-cell-depleted T cells, or PBMCs supplied cDNA or gDNA.

The germline V gene has CDR1 SGHTA and CDR2 FQGNSA. The CDR3 length is 13 residues. The V and J ends lost 1 base and 7 bases respectively, with 8 bases between them. Assay used: immunoSEQ multiplex PCR; TCRdb lists only in-frame clones, some missing. The table records 120,000 or so clones, about 80% of them present only once. Sequenced sample: peripheral blood. The chain joins TRBV7-2 to TRBJ1-3; D uncertain. This receptor was identified in a woman aged 45-60 years with acute or convalescent COVID-19. The CDR3 DNA is TGTGCCAGCAGCTTAGAGCCGGGGAACACCATATATTTT. This gives the protein CASSLEPGNTIYF.